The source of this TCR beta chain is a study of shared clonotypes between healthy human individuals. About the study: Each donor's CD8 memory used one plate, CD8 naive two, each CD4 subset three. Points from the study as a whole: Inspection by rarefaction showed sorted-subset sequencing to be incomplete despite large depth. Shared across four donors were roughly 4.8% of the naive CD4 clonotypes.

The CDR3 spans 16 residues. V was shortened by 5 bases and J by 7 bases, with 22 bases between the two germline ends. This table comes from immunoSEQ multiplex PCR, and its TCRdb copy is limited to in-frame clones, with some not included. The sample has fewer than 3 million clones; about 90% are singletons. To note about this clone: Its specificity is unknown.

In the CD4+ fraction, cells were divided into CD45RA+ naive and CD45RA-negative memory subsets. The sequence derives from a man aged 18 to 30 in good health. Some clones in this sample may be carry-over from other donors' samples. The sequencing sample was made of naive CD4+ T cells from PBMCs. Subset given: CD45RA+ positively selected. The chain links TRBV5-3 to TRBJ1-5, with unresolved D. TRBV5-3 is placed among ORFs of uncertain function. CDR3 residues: CARSGCVRPPKQPQHF. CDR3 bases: TGTGCCAGAAGTGGGTGTGTTCGACCGCCCAAACAGCCCCAGCATTTT.